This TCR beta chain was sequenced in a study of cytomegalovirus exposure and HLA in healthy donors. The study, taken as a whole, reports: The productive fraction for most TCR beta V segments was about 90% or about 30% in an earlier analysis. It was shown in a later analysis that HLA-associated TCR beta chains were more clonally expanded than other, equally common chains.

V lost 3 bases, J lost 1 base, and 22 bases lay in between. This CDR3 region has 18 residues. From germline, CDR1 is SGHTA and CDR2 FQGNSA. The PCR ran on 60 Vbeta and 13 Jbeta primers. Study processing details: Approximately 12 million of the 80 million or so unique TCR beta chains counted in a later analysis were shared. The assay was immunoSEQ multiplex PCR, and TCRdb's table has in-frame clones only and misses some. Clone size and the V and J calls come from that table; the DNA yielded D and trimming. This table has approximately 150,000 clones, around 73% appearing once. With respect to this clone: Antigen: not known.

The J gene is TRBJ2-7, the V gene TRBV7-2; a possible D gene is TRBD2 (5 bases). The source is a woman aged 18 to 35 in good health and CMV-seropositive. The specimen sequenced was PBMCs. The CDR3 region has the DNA TGTGCCAGCAGCTTGGTGGGCTCCAATTTACCGGGGTCCTACGAGCAGTACTTC. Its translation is CASSLVGSNLPGSYEQYF.